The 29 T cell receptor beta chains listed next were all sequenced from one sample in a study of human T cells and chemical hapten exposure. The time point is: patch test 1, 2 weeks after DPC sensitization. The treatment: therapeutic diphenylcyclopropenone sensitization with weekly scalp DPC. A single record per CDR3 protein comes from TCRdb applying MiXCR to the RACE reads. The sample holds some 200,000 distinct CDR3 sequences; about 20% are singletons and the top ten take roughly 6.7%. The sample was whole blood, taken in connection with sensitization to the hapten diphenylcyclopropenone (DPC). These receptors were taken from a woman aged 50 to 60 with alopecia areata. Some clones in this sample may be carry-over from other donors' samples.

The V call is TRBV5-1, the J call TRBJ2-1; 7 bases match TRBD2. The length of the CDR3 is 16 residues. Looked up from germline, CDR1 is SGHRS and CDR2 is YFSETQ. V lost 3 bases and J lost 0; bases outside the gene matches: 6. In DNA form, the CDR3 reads TGCGCCAGCAGCTCGGCGCGGGGGAGCTCCTACAATGAGCAGTTCTTC. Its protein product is CASSSARGSSYNEQFF.

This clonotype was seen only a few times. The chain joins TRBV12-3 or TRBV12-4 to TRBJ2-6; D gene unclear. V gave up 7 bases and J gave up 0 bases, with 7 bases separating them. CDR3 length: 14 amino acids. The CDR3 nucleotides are TGTGCCAGCACCCTGAACTCTGGGGCCAACGTCCTGACTTTC. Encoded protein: CASTLNSGANVLTF.

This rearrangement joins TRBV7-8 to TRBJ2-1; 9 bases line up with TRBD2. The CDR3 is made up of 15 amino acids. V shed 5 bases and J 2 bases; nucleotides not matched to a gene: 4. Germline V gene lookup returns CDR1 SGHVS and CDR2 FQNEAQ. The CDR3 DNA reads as TGTGCCAGCAGCCCGACTAGCGGAGCCTACAATGAGCAGTTCTTC. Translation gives CASSPTSGAYNEQFF.

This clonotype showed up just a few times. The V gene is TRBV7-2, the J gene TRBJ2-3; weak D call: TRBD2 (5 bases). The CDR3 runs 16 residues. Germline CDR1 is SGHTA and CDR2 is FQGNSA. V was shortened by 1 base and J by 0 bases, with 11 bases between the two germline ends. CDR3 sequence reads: CASSLVVGVSTDTQYF. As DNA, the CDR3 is TGTGCCAGCAGCTTAGTTGTCGGGGTCAGCACAGATACGCAGTATTTT. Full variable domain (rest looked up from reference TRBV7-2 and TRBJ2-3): GAGVSQSPSNKVTEKGKDVELRCDPISGHTALYWYRQSLGQGLEFLIYFQGNSAPDKSGLPSDRFSAERTGGSVSTLTIQRTQQEDSAVYLCASSLVVGVSTDTQYFGPGTRLTVL.

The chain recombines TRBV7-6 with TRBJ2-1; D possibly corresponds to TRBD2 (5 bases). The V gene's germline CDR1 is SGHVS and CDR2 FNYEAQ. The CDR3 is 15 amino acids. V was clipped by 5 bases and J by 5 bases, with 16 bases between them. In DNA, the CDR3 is TGTGCCAGCAGCAATACTCCGGGATGGGACAATGAGCAGTTCTTC. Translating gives CASSNTPGWDNEQFF.

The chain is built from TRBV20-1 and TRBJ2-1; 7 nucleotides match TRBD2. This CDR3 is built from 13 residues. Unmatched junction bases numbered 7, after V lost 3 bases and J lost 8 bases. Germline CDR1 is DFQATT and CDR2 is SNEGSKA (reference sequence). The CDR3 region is CSARPTSVHEQFF. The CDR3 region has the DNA TGCAGTGCTAGGCCCACTAGCGTTCATGAGCAGTTCTTC.

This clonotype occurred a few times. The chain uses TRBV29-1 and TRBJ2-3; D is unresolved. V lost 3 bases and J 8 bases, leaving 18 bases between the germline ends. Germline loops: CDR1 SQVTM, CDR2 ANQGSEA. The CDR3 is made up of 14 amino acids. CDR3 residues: CSVDHPSPGSTQYF. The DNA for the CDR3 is TGCAGCGTTGACCACCCCTCCCCCGGCAGTACGCAGTATTTT.

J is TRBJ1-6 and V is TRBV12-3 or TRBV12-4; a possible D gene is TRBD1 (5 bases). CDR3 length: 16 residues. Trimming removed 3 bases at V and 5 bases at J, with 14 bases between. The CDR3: CASSFGAATNNSPLHF. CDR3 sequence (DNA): TGTGCCAGCAGTTTTGGGGCGGCCACGAATAATTCACCCCTCCACTTT.

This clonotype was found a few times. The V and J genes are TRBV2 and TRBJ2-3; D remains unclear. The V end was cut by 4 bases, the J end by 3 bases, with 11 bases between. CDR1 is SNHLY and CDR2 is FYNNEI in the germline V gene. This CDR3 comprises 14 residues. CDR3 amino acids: CASSATGWTDTQYF. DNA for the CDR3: TGTGCCAGCAGTGCCACGGGTTGGACAGATACGCAGTATTTT.

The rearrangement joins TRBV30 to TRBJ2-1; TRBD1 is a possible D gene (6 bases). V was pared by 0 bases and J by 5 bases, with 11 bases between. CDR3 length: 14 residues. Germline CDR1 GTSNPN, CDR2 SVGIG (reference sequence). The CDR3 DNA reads TGTGCCTGGAGTGTCAGGACAGCACACAATGAGCAGTTCTTC. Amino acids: CAWSVRTAHNEQFF. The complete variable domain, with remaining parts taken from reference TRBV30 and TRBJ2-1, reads SQTIHQWPATLVQPVGSPLSLECTVEGTSNPNLYWYRQAAGRGLQLLFYSVGIGQISSEVPQNLSASRPQDRQFILSSKKLLLSDSGFYLCAWSVRTAHNEQFFGPGTRLTVL.

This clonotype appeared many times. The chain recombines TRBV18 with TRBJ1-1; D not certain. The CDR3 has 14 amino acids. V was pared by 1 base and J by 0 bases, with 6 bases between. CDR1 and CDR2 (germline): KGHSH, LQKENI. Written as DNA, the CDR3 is TGTGCCAGCTCACCACTTACTGTGAACACTGAAGCTTTCTTT. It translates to CASSPLTVNTEAFF.

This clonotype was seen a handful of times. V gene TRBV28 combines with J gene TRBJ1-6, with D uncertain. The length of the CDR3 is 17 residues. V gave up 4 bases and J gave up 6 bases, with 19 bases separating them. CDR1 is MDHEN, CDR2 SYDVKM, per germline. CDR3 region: CASSSPSGSLLNSPLHF. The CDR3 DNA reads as TGTGCCAGCAGTTCACCCTCCGGGTCTTTACTTAATTCACCCCTCCACTTT.

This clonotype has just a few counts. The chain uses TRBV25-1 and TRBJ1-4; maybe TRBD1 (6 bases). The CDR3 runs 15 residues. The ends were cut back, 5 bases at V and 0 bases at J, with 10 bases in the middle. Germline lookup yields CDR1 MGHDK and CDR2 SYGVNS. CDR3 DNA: TGTGCCAGCAGTACGGACAGCGCAACTAATGAAAAACTGTTTTTT. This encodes CASSTDSATNEKLFF. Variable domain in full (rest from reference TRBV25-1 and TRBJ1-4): EADIYQTPRYLVIGTGKKITLECSQTMGHDKMYWYQQDPGMELHLIHYSYGVNSTEKGDLSSESTVSRIRTEHFPLTLESARPSHTSQYLCASSTDSATNEKLFFGSGTQLSVL.

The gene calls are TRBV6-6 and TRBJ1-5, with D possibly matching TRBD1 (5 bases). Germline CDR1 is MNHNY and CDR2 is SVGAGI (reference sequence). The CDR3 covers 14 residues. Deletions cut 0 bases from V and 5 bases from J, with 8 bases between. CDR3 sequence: CASSYSGGDQPQHF. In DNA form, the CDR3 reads TGTGCCAGCAGTTACTCGGGGGGGGATCAGCCCCAGCATTTT.

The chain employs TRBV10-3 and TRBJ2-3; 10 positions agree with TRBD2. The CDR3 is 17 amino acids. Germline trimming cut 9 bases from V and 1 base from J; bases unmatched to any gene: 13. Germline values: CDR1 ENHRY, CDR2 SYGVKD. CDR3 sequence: CAIKGLAGVAGTDTQYF. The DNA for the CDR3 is TGTGCCATAAAGGGGCTAGCGGGAGTGGCGGGCACAGATACGCAGTATTTT.

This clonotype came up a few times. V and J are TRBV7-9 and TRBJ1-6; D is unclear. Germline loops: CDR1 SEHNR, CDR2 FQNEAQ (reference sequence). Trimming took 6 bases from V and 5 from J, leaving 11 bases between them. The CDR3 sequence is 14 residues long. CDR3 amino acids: CASSSGGDNSPLHF. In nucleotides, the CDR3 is TGTGCCAGCAGTTCCGGAGGTGATAATTCACCCCTCCACTTT.

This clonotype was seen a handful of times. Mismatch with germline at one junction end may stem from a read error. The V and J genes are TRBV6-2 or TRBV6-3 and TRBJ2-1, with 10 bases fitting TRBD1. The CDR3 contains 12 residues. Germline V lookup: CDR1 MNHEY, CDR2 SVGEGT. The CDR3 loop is CASSYPTGTGVF. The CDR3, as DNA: TGTGCCAGCAGTTATCCTACCGGGACAGGGGTCTTC.

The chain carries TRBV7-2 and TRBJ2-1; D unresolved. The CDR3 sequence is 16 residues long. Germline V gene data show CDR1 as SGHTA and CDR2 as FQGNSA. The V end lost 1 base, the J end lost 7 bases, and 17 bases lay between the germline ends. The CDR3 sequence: CASSLVGQVPQNEQFF. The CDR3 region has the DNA TGTGCCAGCAGCTTAGTTGGGCAGGTCCCCCAAAATGAGCAGTTCTTC.

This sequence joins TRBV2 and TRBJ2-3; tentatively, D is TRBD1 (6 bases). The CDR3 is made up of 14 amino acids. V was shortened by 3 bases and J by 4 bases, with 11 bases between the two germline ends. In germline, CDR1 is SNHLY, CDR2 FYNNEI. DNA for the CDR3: TGTGCCAGCAGTGATGGGGGCTTCCCAGATACGCAGTATTTT. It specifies CASSDGGFPDTQYF.

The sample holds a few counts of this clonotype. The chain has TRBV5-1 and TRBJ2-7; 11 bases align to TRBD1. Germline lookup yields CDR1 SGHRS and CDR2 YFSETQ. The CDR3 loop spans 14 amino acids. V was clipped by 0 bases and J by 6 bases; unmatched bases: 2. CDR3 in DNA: TGCGCCAGCAGCTTGGGGACAGGGGGCTCCGAGCAGTACTTC. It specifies CASSLGTGGSEQYF. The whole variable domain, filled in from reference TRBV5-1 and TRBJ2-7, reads KAGVTQTPRYLIKTRGQQVTLSCSPISGHRSVSWYQQTPGQGLQFLFEYFSETQRNKGNFPGRFSGRQFSNSRSEMNVSTLELGDSALYLCASSLGTGGSEQYFGPGTRLTVT.

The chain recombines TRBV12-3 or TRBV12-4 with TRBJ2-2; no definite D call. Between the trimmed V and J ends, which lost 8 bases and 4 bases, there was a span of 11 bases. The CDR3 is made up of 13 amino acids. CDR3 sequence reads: CASALHGTGELFF. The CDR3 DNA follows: TGTGCCAGCGCCCTACATGGCACCGGGGAGCTGTTTTTT.

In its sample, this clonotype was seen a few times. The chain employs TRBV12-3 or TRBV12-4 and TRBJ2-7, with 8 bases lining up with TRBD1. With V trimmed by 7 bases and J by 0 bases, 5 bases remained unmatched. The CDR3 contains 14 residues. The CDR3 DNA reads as TGTGCCAGCACCACCGGACAGGGCTCCTACGAGCAGTACTTC. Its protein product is CASTTGQGSYEQYF.

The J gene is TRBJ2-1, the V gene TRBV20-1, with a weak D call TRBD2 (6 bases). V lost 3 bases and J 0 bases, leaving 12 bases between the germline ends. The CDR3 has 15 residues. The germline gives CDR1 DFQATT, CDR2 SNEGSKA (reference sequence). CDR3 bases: TGCAGTGCTAGTGCTGTTAGCGGCTCCTACAATGAGCAGTTCTTC. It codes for CSASAVSGSYNEQFF.

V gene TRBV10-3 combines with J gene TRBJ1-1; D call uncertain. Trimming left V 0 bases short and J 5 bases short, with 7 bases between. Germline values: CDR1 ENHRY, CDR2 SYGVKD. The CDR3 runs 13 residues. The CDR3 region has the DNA TGTGCCATCAGTGAGTCGGGGAGGACTGAAGCTTTCTTT. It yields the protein CAISESGRTEAFF.

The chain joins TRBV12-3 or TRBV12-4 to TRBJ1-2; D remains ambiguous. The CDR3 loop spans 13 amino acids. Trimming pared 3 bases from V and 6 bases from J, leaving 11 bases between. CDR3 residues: CASSFRAEDGYTF. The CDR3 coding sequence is TGTGCCAGCAGTTTTAGGGCAGAAGATGGCTACACCTTC.

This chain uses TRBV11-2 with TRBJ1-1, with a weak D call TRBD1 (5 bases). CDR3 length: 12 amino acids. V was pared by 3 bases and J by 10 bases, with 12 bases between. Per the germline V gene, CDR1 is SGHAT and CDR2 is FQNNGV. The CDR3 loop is CASSFGAAGAFF. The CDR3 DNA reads TGTGCCAGCAGCTTTGGGGCTGCCGGAGCTTTCTTT.

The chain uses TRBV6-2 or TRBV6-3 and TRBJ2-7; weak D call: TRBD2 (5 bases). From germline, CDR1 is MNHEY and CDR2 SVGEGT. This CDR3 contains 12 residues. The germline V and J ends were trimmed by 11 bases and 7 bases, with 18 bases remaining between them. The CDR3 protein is CAGRDSGREQYF. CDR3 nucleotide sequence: TGTGCCGGTCGGGATTCCGGCAGGGAGCAGTACTTC.

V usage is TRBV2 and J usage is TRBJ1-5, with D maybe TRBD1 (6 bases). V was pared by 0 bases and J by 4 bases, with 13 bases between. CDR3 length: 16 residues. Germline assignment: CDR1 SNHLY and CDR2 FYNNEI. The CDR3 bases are TGTGCCAGCAGTGAAGCGCCCGGGACACCGAATCAGCCCCAGCATTTT. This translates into CASSEAPGTPNQPQHF.

The DNA for the CDR3 is TGTGCCAGCAGCCAATTTCCGGGAGGAAGCTCCTACGAGCAGTACTTC. It codes for CASSQFPGGSSYEQYF. This chain joins TRBV3-1 and TRBJ2-7, with 7 bases identical to TRBD2. The CDR3 contains 16 residues. Germline V lookup: CDR1 LGHDT, CDR2 YNNKEL (reference sequence). The V gene end was trimmed by 2 bases and the J gene end by 0 bases; junction bases not matched to a gene: 7.